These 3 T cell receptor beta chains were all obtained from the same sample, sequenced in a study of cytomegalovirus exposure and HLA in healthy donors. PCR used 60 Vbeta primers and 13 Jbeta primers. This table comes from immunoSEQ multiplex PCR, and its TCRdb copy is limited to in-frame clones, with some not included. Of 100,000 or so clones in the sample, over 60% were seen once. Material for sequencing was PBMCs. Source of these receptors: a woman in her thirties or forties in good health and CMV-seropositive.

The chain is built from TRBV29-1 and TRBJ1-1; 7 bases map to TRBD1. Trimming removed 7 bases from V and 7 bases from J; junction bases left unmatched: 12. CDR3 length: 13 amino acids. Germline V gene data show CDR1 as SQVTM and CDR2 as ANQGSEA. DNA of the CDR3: TGCAGCGCAGATACAGGGCAGGGGGATGAAGCTTTCTTT. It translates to CSADTGQGDEAFF.

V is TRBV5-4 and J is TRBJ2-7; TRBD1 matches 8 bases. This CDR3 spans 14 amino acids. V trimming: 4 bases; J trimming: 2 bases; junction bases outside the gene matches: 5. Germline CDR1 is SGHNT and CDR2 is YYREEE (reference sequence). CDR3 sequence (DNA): TGTGCCAGCAGCAACGGACAGGGAACCTACGAGCAGTACTTC. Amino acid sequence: CASSNGQGTYEQYF. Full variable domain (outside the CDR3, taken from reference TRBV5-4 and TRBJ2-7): ETGVTQSPTHLIKTRGQQVTLRCSSQSGHNTVSWYQQALGQGPQFIFQYYREEENGRGNFPPRFSGLQFPNYSSELNVNALELDDSALYLCASSNGQGTYEQYFGPGTRLTVT.

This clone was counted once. The CDR3: CASTAGTGGTEAFF. For the CDR3, the DNA is TGTGCCAGCACCGCCGGGACAGGGGGCACTGAAGCTTTCTTT. The gene calls are TRBV6-5 and TRBJ1-1, with 11 bases matching TRBD1. From germline, CDR1 is MNHEY and CDR2 SVGAGI. Trimming removed 7 bases from V and 4 bases from J; junction bases left unmatched: 5. The CDR3 has 14 amino acids.